The rows below give T cell receptor beta chains drawn from one sample of a study of T cell repertoires in cytomegalovirus infection. TCRdb reprocessed the reads via MiXCR and lists one record per CDR3 protein. The sample has about 100,000 distinct CDR3 sequences, 16% seen once. Sequencing was done on a sample of PBMCs. These receptor sequences come from a human donor in good health (CMV status not recorded). Some clones in this sample may be carry-over from other donors' samples. Each CDR3 is given with its conserved first and last residue. A D gene is named only where the DNA matches it firmly. Expanded clones get a size class; other rows say once, few or many, or leave the size out.

CDR3	DNA	J	length	V	D	size
CARTTSGNTGELFF	TGTGCCAGAACGACTAGCGGGAACACCGGGGAGCTGTTTTTT	TRBJ2-2	14	TRBV7-9	TRBD2	many
CASSPGGRDGYTF	TGTGCCAGCTCACCAGGGGGCAGGGATGGCTACACCTTC	TRBJ1-2	13	TRBV28	TRBD1	NA
CASSLERPNEKLFF	TGTGCCAGCAGCTTGGAACGGCCCAATGAAAAACTGTTTTTT	TRBJ1-4	14	TRBV5-5	NA	many
CASSSSGTGSAGSPLHF	TGTGCCAGCAGCTCCAGCGGGACAGGGTCGGCTGGTTCACCCCTCCACTTT	TRBJ1-6	17	TRBV7-6	TRBD1	many
CASSWGRSSYNSPLHF	TGTGCCAGCAGCTGGGGACGGAGCTCCTATAATTCACCCCTCCACTTT	TRBJ1-6	16	TRBV5-5	NA	NA
CASSPQANYGYTF	TGTGCCAGCAGTCCCCAAGCTAACTATGGCTACACCTTC	TRBJ1-2	13	TRBV12-3/TRBV12-4	NA	few
CSVEGPTGQLNTEAFF	TGCAGCGTTGAAGGCCCCACCGGACAGTTAAACACTGAAGCTTTCTTT	TRBJ1-1	16	TRBV29-1	NA	few
CASSPLQLGEQFF	TGTGCCAGCAGCCCCCTTCAGCTCGGTGAGCAGTTCTTC	TRBJ2-1	13	TRBV7-6	NA	many
CASSQTFRSEQYF	TGTGCCAGCAGCCAAACCTTTCGGAGCGAGCAGTACTTC	TRBJ2-7	13	TRBV14	NA	few
CASNAGARHEQYF	TGTGCCAGCAATGCAGGGGCGCGTCACGAGCAGTACTTC	TRBJ2-7	13	TRBV25-1	NA	many
CASSRTQTTSRTEAFF	TGTGCCAGCAGTCGAACCCAAACCACAAGTCGAACTGAAGCTTTCTTT	TRBJ1-1	16	TRBV6-2/TRBV6-3	NA	many
CSALLGSSYNEQFF	TGCAGTGCGCTACTGGGGAGCTCCTACAATGAGCAGTTCTTC	TRBJ2-1	14	TRBV20-1	NA	few
CAISEQSGNNEQYF	TGTGCCATCAGCGAGCAGAGCGGAAACAATGAGCAGTACTTC	TRBJ2-7	14	TRBV10-3	NA	once
CASSQDLLTGPKFF	TGTGCCAGCAGCCAAGATCTTTTAACGGGGCCTAAGTTCTTC	TRBJ2-1	14	TRBV4-2	NA	few
CASSQRTLYNEQFF	TGCGCCAGCAGCCAAAGGACTCTCTACAATGAGCAGTTCTTC	TRBJ2-1	14	TRBV4-1	NA	NA
CASSDSGTGWVQPQHF	TGTGCCAGCAGCGACTCCGGGACAGGGTGGGTTCAGCCCCAGCATTTT	TRBJ1-5	16	TRBV2	TRBD1	few
CASSLQEQSYEQYF	TGTGCCAGCAGCTTACAGGAACAGTCCTACGAGCAGTACTTC	TRBJ2-7	14	TRBV7-2	NA	many
CASSRGTSWGPEQYF	TGTGCCAGCAGTAGGGGGACTAGTTGGGGACCTGAGCAGTACTTC	TRBJ2-7	15	TRBV28	TRBD2	NA
CASSQDAGTGDTDTQYF	TGTGCCAGCAGCCAAGATGCGGGGACAGGGGACACAGATACGCAGTATTTT	TRBJ2-3	17	TRBV3-1	TRBD1	NA
CASSKGTGSAYEQYF	TGCGCCAGCAGCAAAGGGACCGGCTCTGCCTACGAGCAGTACTTC	TRBJ2-7	15	TRBV5-1	NA	NA
CSVLGGQGAQGYTF	TGCAGCGTTCTGGGGGGACAGGGGGCCCAGGGCTACACCTTC	TRBJ1-2	14	TRBV29-1	TRBD1	NA
CASSYGRPRTDTQYF	TGTGCCAGCAGTTACGGCAGGCCCCGCACAGATACGCAGTATTTT	TRBJ2-3	15	TRBV6-5	NA	few
CASSPTENEKLFF	TGTGCCAGCAGTCCCACGGAGAATGAAAAACTGTTTTTT	TRBJ1-4	13	TRBV12-3/TRBV12-4	NA	many
CASSSHIVDEQFF	TGTGCCAGCAGCTCTCATATTGTTGATGAGCAGTTCTTC	TRBJ2-1	13	TRBV5-6	NA	NA
CASSLGQRAQPQHF	TGTGCCAGCAGCTTAGGACAACGAGCTCAGCCCCAGCATTTT	TRBJ1-5	14	TRBV7-2	NA	many
CASKPGGGGRDTQYF	TGTGCCAGCAAGCCGGGCGGGGGGGGGAGAGATACGCAGTATTTT	TRBJ2-3	15	TRBV6-5	TRBD2	NA